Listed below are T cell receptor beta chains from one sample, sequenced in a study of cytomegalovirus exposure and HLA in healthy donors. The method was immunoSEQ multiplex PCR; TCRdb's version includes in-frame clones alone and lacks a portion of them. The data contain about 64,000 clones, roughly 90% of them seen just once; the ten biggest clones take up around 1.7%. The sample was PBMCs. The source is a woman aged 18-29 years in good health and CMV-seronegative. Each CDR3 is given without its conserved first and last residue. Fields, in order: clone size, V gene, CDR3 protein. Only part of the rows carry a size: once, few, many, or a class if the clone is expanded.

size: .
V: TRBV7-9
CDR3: ASSSGQVGYNEQF

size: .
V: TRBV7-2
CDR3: ASSLGGFGDQPQH

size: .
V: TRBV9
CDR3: ASSVSGGAMADTQY

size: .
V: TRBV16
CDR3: ASSRADSNQPQH

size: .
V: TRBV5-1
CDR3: ASSLGSGEYGYT

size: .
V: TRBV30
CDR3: AWRATGNTGELF

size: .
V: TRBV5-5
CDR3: ASSLRGYEQY

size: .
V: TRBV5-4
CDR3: ASSEWRAGASYEQY

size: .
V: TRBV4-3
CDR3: ASSRSGGGETQY

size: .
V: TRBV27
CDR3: ASRQTSGRYEQY

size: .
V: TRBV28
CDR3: ASAPGLGFQHYEQY

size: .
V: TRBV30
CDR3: AWSGGRGYNEQF

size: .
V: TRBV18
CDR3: ASSPAADTQY

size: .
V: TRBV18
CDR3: ASSSGLAGNNEQF

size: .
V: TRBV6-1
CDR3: ASSEAAPGNTGELF

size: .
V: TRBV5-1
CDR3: ASSLGGLGYGYT

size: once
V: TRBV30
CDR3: AWSREGQGGNQPQH

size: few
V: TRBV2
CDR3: ASSLGYEQY

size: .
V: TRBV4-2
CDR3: ASSQEISSTADTQY

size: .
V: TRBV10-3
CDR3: AISELGQGPQQY

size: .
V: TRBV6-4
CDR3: ASSDLVTGGTDTQY

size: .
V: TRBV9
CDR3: ASSLTGSNQPQH

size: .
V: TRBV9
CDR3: ASSVAASTGELF

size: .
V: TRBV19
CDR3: ASSIGHGRRDEQF

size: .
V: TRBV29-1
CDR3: SVGRGYEQY

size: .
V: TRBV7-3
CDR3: ASSLDSGESRVRY

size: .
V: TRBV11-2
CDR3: ASSLELAEYYEQY

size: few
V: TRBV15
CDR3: ATGPGVGDTQY

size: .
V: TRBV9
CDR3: ASSVEDTGRVKLF

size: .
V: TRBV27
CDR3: ASSTNTISADSYNEQF

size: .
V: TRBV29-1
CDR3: SGQGSSYEQY

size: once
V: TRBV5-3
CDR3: ARRWAEAGNTIY

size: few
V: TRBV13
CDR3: ASSLNLGGTGELF

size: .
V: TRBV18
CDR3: ASSSTGAGTEAF

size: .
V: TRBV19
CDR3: ASSATGGEDYGYT

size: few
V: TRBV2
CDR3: ASMLQGNTEAF

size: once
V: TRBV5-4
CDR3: ASSLNPSGRGSTDTQY

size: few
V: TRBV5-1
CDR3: ASSENPQGAEAF

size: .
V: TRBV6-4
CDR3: ASSDSTGVTDTQY

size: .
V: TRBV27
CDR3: ASSLKPRGVGGYT

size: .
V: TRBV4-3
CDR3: ASSQYSGGPGNTQY

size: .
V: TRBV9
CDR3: ASSVGPTGNTEAF

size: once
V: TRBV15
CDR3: ATSRAGQGTNQPQH

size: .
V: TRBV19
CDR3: ASSISAGWNIQY

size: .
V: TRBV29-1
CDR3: SGPGLAKVWAGDTQY

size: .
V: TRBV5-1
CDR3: ASSLIQGDTDTQY

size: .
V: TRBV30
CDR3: AWSVMTGGGNTIY

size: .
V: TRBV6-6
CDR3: ASSYSGLAGRDTQY

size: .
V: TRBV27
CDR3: ASRTIQGAVGANVLT

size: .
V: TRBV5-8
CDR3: ASSWRQET

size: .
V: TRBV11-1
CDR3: ASSFSSGEGYNEQF

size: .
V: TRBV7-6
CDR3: ASSFLAGEGGEQF

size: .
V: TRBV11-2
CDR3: ASSLGGGRGDTGELF

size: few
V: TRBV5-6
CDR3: ASSSTAYGYT